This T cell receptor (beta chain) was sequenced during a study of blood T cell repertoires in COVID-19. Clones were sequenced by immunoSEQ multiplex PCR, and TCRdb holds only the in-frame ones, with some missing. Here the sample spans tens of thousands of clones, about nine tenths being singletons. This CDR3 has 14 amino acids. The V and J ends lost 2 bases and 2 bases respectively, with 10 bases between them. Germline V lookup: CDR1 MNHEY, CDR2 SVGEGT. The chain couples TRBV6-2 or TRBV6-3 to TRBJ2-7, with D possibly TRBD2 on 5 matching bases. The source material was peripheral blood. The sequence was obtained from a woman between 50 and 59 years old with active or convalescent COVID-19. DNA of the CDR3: TGTGCCAGCAGTTACCCCGGACTGACCTACGAGCAGTACTTC. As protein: CASSYPGLTYEQYF.